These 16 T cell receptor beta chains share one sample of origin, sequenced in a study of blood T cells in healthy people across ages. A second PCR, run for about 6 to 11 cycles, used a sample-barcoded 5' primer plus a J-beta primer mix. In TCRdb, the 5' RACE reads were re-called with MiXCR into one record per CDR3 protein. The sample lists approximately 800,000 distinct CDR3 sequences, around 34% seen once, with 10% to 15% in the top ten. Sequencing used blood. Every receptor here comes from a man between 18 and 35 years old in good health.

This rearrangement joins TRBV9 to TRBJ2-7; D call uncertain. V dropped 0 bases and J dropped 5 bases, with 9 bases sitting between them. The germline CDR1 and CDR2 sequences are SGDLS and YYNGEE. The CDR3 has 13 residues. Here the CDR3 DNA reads TGTGCCAGCAGCGTAGGAAATCCCGACGAGCAGTACTTC. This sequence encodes CASSVGNPDEQYF.

DNA for the CDR3: TGCAACGATGTCGAGGTACTAGCGGGGGACAATGAGCAGTTCTTC. It specifies CNDVEVLAGDNEQFF. The chain is built from TRBV29-1 and TRBJ2-1; TRBD2 matches at 11 bases. Germline V gives CDR1 SQVTM, CDR2 ANQGSEA. This CDR3 spans 15 amino acids.

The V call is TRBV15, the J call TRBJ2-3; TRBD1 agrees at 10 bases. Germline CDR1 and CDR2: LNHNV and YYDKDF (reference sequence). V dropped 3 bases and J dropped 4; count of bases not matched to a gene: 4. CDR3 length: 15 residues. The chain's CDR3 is CATSSPDRGPDTQYF. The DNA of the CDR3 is TGTGCCACCAGCAGCCCTGACAGGGGGCCAGATACGCAGTATTTT.

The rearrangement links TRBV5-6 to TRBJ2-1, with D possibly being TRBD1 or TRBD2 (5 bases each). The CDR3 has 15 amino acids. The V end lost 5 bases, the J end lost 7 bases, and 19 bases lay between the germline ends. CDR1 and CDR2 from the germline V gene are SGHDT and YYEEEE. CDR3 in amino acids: CASRIGLGPGNEQFF. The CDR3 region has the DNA TGTGCCAGCAGGATCGGACTGGGGCCCGGGAATGAGCAGTTCTTC.

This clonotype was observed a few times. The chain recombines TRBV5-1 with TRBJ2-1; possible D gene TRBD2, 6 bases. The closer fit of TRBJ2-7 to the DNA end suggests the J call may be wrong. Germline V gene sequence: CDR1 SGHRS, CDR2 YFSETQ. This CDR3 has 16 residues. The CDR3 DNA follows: TGCGCCAGCAGCTTGGGGTACCGGGGGTCCTACAATGAGCAGTACTTC. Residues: CASSLGYRGSYNEQYF.

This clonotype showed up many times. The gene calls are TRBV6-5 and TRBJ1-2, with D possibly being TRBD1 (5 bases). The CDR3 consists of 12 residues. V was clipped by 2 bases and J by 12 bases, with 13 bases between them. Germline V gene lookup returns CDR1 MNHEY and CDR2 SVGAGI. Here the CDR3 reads CASSYKRGINTF. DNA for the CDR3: TGTGCCAGCAGTTACAAAAGGGGCATTAACACCTTC.

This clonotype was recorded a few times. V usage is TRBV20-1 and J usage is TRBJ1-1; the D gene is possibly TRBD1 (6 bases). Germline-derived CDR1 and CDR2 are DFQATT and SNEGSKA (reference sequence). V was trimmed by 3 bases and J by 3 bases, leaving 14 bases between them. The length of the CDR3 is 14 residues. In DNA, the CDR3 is TGCAGTGCTAGTAGGGGGGGCTGGGACACTGAAGCTTTCTTT. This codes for CSASRGGWDTEAFF.

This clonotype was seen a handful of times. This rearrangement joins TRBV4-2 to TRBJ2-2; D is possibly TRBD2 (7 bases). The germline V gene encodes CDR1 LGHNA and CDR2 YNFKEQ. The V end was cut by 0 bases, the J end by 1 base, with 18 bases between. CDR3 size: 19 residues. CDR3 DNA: TGTGCCAGCAGCCAAGACATTGTGGGCGGGGGCTGGAACACCGGGGAGCTGTTTTTT. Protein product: CASSQDIVGGGWNTGELFF.

CDR3 residues: CASSRTGTINQPQHF. DNA of the CDR3: TGTGCCAGCAGTCGGACCGGGACAATAAATCAGCCCCAGCATTTT. The chain couples TRBV4-2 to TRBJ1-5; D is perhaps TRBD1 (6 bases). This CDR3 has 15 amino acids. Trimming pared 6 bases from V and 4 bases from J, leaving 16 bases between. Germline V CDR1 and CDR2: LGHNA, YNFKEQ.

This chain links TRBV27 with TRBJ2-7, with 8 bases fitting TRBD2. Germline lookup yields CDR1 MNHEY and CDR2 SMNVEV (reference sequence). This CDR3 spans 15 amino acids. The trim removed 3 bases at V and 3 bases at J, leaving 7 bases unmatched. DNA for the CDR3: TGTGCCAGCAGTTTCGCGGGGGGTTACCTCTACGAGCAGTACTTC. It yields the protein CASSFAGGYLYEQYF.

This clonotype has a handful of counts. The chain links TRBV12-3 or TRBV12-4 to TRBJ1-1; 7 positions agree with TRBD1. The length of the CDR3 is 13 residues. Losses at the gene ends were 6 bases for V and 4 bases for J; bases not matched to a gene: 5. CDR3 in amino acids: CASRTGFGTEAFF. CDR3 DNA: TGTGCCAGCAGGACAGGGTTCGGCACTGAAGCTTTCTTT.

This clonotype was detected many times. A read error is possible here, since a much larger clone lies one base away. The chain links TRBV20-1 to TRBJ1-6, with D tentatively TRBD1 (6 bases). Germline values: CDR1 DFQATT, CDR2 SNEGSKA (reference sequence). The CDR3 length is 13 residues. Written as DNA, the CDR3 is TGCAGTGCTGTCACAGGGTCAAATTCACCCCCCCACTTT. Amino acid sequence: CSAVTGSNSPPHF.

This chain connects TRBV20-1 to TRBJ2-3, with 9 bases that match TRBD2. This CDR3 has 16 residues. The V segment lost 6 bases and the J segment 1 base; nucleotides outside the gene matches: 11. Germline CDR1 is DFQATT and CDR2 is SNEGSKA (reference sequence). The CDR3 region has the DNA TGCAGTGCCCTCTCGCGGGAGGGAGATCGCACAGATACGCAGTATTTT. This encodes CSALSREGDRTDTQYF.

CDR3: CASSSTWASYGYTF. CDR3 DNA: TGTGCCAGCAGCTCGACATGGGCTAGCTATGGCTACACCTTC. The chain carries TRBV11-2 and TRBJ1-2; D remains unclear. The germline CDR1 and CDR2 sequences are SGHAT and FQNNGV. This CDR3 is 14 amino acids long. Deletions cut 4 bases from V and 4 bases from J, with 13 bases between.

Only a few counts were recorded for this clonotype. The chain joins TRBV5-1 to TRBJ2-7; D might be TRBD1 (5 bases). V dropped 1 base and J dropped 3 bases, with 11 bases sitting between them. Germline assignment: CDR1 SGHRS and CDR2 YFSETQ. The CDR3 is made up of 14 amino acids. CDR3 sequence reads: CASSLIPGNYEQYF. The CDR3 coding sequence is TGCGCCAGCAGCTTGATCCCAGGGAACTACGAGCAGTACTTC.

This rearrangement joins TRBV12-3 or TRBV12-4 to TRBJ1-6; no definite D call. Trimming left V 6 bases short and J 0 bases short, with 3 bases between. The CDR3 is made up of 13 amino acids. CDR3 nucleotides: TGTGCCAGCAGCCCCTCCTATAATTCACCCCTCCACTTT. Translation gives CASSPSYNSPLHF.